The 11 T cell receptor beta chains presented below share a single source sample, sequenced in a study of cytomegalovirus exposure and HLA in healthy donors. A multiplex PCR was run with 60 Vbeta primers and 13 Jbeta primers. Using immunoSEQ multiplex PCR, the repertoire was profiled, and TCRdb retains in-frame clones only, with some absent. The table records about 140,000 clones, around 80% of them present only once. Sequences were obtained from PBMCs. The receptors come from a man aged 40-49 years in good health and CMV-seropositive.

The rearrangement uses TRBV5-8 and TRBJ1-1; TRBD1 aligns across 9 bases. V shed 3 bases, J shed 1 base, and the junction held 1 base outside the gene matches. CDR1 and CDR2 from the germline V gene are SGHTS and YDEGEE. This CDR3 is 14 amino acids long. The CDR3, as DNA: TGTGCCAGCAGCTCGGGACAGGGGAACACTGAAGCTTTCTTT. It translates to CASSSGQGNTEAFF.

This clone was seen only a few times. This rearrangement joins TRBV5-6 to TRBJ2-7; 7 nucleotides align to TRBD2. Trimming took 1 base from V and 2 from J; bases not matched to a gene: 6. Germline lookup yields CDR1 SGHDT and CDR2 YYEEEE. The CDR3 extends over 15 amino acids. CDR3 nucleotide sequence: TGTGCCAGCAGCTTGTACGGGGGGAGGACCTACGAGCAGTACTTC. Translating gives CASSLYGGRTYEQYF.

J is TRBJ1-2 and V is TRBV19; TRBD1 might be the D (6 bases). The CDR3 runs 13 residues. Germline CDR1 is LNHDA and CDR2 is SQIVND (reference sequence). V lost 4 bases and J 3 bases, leaving 9 bases between the germline ends. The CDR3 protein is CASSKAGDYGYTF. CDR3 nucleotides: TGTGCCAGTAGTAAGGCAGGGGACTATGGCTACACCTTC. The variable domain in full, with the rest retrieved from reference TRBV19 and TRBJ1-2, is DGGITQSPKYLFRKEGQNVTLSCEQNLNHDAMYWYRQDPGQGLRLIYYSQIVNDFQKGDIAEGYSVSREKKESFPLTVTSAQKNPTAFYLCASSKAGDYGYTFGSGTRLTVV.

CDR3 sequence: CASSLVGQLYGYTF. For the CDR3, the DNA is TGTGCCAGCAGCTTGGTGGGACAGTTATATGGCTACACCTTC. This rearrangement joins TRBV5-5 to TRBJ1-2; 7 nucleotides match TRBD1. CDR1 and CDR2 (germline): SGHKS, YYEKEE (reference sequence). CDR3 length: 14 amino acids. J gave up 5 bases and V 0 bases, and 4 bases lay outside the gene matches.

The table lists this clone with a few counts. The chain combines TRBV5-6 with TRBJ2-1; 9 bases line up with TRBD2. Looked up from germline, CDR1 is SGHDT and CDR2 is YYEEEE. The V gene end was trimmed by 0 bases and the J gene end by 16 bases; junction bases not matched to a gene: 14. The CDR3 totals 15 residues. The CDR3 DNA follows: TGTGCCAGCAGCTTGGCCGCAGCGGGAGGAAAAAGCAAATTCTTC. Translation gives CASSLAAAGGKSKFF. Full variable domain (outside the CDR3, taken from reference TRBV5-6 and TRBJ2-1): DAGVTQSPTHLIKTRGQQVTLRCSPKSGHDTVSWYQQALGQGPQFIFQYYEEEERQRGNFPDRFSGHQFPNYSSELNVNALLLGDSALYLCASSLAAAGGKSKFFGPGTRLTVL.

V and J are TRBV5-1 and TRBJ2-2; TRBD1 aligns across 7 bases. CDR1 is SGHRS, CDR2 YFSETQ, per germline. The junction had 8 bases not matched to a gene; V was cut back by 3 bases and J by 9 bases. The CDR3 runs 14 residues. The CDR3 reads CASSSGLTGWELFF. For the CDR3, the DNA is TGCGCCAGCAGCTCCGGGCTGACAGGGTGGGAGCTGTTTTTT.

The rearrangement joins TRBV29-1 to TRBJ1-2, with 7 bases lining up with TRBD1. Per germline, CDR1 SQVTM and CDR2 ANQGSEA. The CDR3 is 12 residues long. Unmatched junction bases numbered 4, after V lost 7 bases and J lost 2 bases. The CDR3, as DNA: TGCAGCGGTAAACAGGGGAACTATGGCTACACCTTC. Translation: CSGKQGNYGYTF.

The rearrangement joins TRBV29-1 to TRBJ2-7, with no clear D. V was clipped by 0 bases and J by 7 bases, with 10 bases between them. The CDR3 runs 12 residues. Looked up from germline, CDR1 is SQVTM and CDR2 is ANQGSEA. CDR3 sequence: CSVEEAPWEQYF. DNA for the CDR3: TGCAGCGTTGAAGAGGCCCCCTGGGAGCAGTACTTC.

The V and J genes are TRBV18 and TRBJ2-3; a weak D match, TRBD2 (6 bases). This CDR3 is 16 amino acids long. The ends were cut back, 4 bases at V and 3 bases at J, with 17 bases in the middle. Germline lookup yields CDR1 KGHSH and CDR2 LQKENI. CDR3 in amino acids: CASSRSEGGPTDTQYF. The DNA for the CDR3 is TGTGCCAGCTCACGAAGCGAGGGAGGTCCGACAGATACGCAGTATTTT.

The J gene is TRBJ1-4, the V gene TRBV5-5; perhaps TRBD1 as D (6 bases). The CDR3 has 12 amino acids. Trimming took off 7 bases at V and 6 bases at J, with 10 bases between the two ends. Germline V gene sequence: CDR1 SGHKS, CDR2 YYEKEE (reference sequence). The CDR3 is CASEAGDEKLFF. The CDR3 coding sequence is TGTGCCAGCGAAGCAGGGGATGAAAAACTGTTTTTT.

This chain joins TRBV9 and TRBJ1-2; 7 bases are shared with TRBD1. Germline CDR1 is SGDLS and CDR2 is YYNGEE. The CDR3 is made up of 14 amino acids. Germline trimming cut 2 bases from V and 4 bases from J; bases unmatched to any gene: 5. CDR3 residues: CASSVDQGGYGYTF. The CDR3, as DNA: TGTGCCAGCAGCGTGGATCAGGGGGGCTATGGCTACACCTTC.